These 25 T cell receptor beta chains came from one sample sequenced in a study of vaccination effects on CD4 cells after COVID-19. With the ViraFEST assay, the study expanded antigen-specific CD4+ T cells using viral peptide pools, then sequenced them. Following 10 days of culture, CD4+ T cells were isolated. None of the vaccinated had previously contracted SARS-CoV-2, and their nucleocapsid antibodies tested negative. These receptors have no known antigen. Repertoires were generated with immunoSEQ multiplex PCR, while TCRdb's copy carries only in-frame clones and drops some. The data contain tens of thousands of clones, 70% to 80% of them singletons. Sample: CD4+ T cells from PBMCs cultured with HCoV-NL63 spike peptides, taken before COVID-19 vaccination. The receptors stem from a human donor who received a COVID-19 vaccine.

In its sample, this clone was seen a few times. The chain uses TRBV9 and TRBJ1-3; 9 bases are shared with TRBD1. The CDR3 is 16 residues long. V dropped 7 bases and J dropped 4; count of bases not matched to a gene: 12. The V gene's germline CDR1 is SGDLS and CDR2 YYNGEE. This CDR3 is CASGPYGQGTGNTIYF. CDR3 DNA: TGTGCCAGCGGACCCTATGGACAGGGGACAGGAAACACCATATATTTT.

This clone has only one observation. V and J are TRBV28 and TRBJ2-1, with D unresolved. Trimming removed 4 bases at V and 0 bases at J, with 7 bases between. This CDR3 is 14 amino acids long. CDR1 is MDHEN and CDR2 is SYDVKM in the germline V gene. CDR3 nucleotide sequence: TGTGCCAGCAGTTCGACGGTCTCCTACAATGAGCAGTTCTTC. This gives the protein CASSSTVSYNEQFF.

The CDR3 region is CASSVSGSSYGYTF. In DNA form, the CDR3 reads TGTGCCAGCAGCGTATCAGGGTCGAGCTATGGCTACACCTTC. This chain uses TRBV9 with TRBJ1-2; D perhaps matches TRBD1 (5 bases). Deletions cut 1 base from V and 4 bases from J, with 11 bases between. This CDR3 comprises 14 residues. CDR1 SGDLS and CDR2 YYNGEE come from the germline V gene. Filled out from reference TRBV9 and TRBJ1-2, the complete variable domain reads DSGVTQTPKHLITATGQRVTLRCSPRSGDLSVYWYQQSLDQGLQFLIQYYNGEERAKGNILERFSAQQFPDLHSELNLSSLELGDSALYFCASSVSGSSYGYTFGSGTRLTVV.

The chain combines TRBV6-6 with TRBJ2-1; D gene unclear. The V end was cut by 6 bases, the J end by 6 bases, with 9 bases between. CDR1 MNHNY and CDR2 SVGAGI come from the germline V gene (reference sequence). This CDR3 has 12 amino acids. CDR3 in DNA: TGTGCCAGCAGCTCCCGAATCAATGAGCAGTTCTTC. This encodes CASSSRINEQFF.

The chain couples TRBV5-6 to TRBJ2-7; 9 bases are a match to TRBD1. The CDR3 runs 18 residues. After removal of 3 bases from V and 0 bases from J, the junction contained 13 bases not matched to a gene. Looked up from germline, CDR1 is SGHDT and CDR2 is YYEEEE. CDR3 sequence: CASSWGQGYPYSSYEQYV. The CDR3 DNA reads TGTGCCAGCAGCTGGGGACAGGGCTATCCTTATAGCTCCTACGAGCAGTACGTC.

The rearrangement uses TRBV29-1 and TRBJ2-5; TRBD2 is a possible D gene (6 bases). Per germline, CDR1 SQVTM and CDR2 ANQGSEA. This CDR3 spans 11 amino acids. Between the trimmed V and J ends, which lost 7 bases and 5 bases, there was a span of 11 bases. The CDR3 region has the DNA TGCAGCGGCGGGACCAAGGAGACCCAGTACTTC. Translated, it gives CSGGTKETQYF. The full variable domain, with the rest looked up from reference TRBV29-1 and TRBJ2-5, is SAVISQKPSRDICQRGTSLTIQCQVDSQVTMMFWYRQQPGQSLTLIATANQGSEATYESGFVIDKFPISRPNLTFSTLTVSNMSPEDSSIYLCSGGTKETQYFGPGTRLLVL.

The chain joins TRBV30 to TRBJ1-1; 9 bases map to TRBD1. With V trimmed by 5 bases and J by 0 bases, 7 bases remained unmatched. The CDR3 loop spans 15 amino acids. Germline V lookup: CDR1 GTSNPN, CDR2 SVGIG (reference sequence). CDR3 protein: CAWARTGALNTEAFF. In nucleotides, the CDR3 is TGTGCCTGGGCCCGGACAGGGGCGTTGAACACTGAAGCTTTCTTT.

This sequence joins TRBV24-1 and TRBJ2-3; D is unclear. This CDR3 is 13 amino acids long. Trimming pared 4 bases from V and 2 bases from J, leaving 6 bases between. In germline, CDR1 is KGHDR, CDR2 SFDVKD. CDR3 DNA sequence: TGTGCCACCAGTGACAAGCCCACAGATACGCAGTATTTT. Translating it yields CATSDKPTDTQYF.

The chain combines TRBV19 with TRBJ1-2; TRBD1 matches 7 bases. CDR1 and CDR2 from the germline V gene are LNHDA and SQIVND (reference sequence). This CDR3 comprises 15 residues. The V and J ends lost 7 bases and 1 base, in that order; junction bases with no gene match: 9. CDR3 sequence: CASTDRVLGNYGYTF. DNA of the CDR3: TGTGCCAGTACCGACAGGGTGCTTGGTAACTATGGCTACACCTTC.

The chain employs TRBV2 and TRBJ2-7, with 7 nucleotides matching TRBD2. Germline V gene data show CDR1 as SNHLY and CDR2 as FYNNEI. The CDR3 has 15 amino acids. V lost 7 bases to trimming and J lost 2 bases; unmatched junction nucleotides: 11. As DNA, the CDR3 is TGTGCCAGCACCCGGGGAGGGGTGCCCCCCTACGAGCAGTACGTC. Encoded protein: CASTRGGVPPYEQYV.

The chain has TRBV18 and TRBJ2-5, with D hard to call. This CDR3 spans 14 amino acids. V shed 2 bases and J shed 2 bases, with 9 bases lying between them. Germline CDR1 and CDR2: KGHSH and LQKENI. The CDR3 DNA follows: TGTGCCAGCTCACCAGCTTTAATACAAGAGACCCAGTACTTC. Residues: CASSPALIQETQYF.

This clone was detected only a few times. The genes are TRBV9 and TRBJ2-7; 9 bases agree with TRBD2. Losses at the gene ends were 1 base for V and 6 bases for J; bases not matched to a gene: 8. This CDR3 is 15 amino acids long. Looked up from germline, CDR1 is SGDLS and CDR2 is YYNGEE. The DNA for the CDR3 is TGTGCCAGCAGCGTACTAGCGGGGATATCGGGCGAGCAGTACGTC. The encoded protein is CASSVLAGISGEQYV.

The CDR3, as DNA: TGTGCCAGCAGGTTAGATGACGAGACCCAGTACTTC. Its protein product is CASRLDDETQYF. The chain uses TRBV7-3 and TRBJ2-5; no reliable D call. The length of the CDR3 is 12 residues. The V gene lost 6 bases and the J gene lost 5 bases, with 10 bases spanning the gap. Germline V gene data show CDR1 as SGHTA and CDR2 as FQGTGA. The whole variable domain, filled in from reference TRBV7-3 and TRBJ2-5, reads GAGVSQTPSNKVTEKGKYVELRCDPISGHTALYWYRQSLGQGPEFLIYFQGTGAADDSGLPNDRFFAVRPEGSVSTLKIQRTERGDSAVYLCASRLDDETQYFGPGTRLLVL.

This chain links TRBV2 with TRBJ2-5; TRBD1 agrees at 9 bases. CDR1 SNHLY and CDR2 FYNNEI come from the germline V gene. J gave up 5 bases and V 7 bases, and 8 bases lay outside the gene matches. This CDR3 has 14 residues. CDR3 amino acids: CASINRGLGETQYF. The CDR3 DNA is TGTGCCAGCATTAACAGGGGGCTAGGGGAGACCCAGTACTTC.

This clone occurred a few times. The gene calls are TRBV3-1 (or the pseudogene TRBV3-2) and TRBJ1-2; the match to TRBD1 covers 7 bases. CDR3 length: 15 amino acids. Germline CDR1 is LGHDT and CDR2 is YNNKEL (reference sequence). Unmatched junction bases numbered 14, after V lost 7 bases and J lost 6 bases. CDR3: CASKFHDDRVNGYTF. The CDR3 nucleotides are TGTGCCAGCAAGTTCCATGATGACAGGGTGAATGGCTACACCTTC.

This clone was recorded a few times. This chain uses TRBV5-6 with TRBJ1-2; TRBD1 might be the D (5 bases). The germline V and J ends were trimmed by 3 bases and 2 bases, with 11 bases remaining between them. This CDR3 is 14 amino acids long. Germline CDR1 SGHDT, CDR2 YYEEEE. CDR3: CASSSGRKNYGYTF. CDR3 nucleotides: TGTGCCAGCAGCTCGGGACGGAAGAACTATGGCTACACCTTC.

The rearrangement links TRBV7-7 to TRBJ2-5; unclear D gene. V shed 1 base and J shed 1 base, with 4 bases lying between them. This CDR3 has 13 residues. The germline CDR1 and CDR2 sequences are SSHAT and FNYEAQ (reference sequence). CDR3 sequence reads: CASSLGGQETQYF. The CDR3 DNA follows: TGTGCCAGCAGCTTAGGCGGCCAAGAGACCCAGTACTTC. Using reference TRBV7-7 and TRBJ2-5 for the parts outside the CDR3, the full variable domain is GAGVSQSPRYKVTKRGQDVTLRCDPISSHATLYWYQQALGQGPEFLTYFNYEAQPDKSGLPSDRFSAERPEGSISTLTIQRTEQRDSAMYRCASSLGGQETQYFGPGTRLLVL.

The CDR3: CASSLVGGAGAKNIQYF. Written as DNA, the CDR3 is TGCGCCAGCAGCTTGGTGGGAGGCGCAGGAGCCAAAAACATTCAGTACTTC. The chain couples TRBV5-1 to TRBJ2-4; D is perhaps TRBD2 (6 bases). Germline V gene data show CDR1 as SGHRS and CDR2 as YFSETQ. V was cut by 0 bases and J by 0 bases, with 13 bases left in between. This CDR3 has 17 residues.

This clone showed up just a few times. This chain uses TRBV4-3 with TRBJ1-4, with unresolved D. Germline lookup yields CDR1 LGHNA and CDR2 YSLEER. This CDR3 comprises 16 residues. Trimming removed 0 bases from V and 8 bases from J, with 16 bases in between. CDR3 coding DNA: TGCGCCAGCAGCCAAGATCGGTGGTCCGGGCCGGAAAAACTGTTTTTT. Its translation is CASSQDRWSGPEKLFF.

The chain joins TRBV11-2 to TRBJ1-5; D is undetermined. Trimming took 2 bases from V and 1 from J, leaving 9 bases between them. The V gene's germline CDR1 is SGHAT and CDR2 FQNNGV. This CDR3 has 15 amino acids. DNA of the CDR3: TGTGCCAGCAGCTTAAGCCTAGGAAGCAATCAGCCCCAGCATTTT. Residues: CASSLSLGSNQPQHF. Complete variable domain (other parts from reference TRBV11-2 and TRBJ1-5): EAGVAQSPRYKIIEKRQSVAFWCNPISGHATLYWYQQILGQGPKLLIQFQNNGVVDDSQLPKDRFSAERLKGVDSTLKIQPAKLEDSAVYLCASSLSLGSNQPQHFGDGTRLSIL.

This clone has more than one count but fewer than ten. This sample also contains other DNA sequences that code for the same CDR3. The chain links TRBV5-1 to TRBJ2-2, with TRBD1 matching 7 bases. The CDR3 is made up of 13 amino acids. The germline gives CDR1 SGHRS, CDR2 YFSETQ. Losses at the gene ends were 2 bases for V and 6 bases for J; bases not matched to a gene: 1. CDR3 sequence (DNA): TGCGCCAGCAGCTTCCAGGGGGCCGGGGAGCTGTTTTTT. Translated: CASSFQGAGELFF. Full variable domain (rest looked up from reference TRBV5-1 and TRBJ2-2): KAGVTQTPRYLIKTRGQQVTLSCSPISGHRSVSWYQQTPGQGLQFLFEYFSETQRNKGNFPGRFSGRQFSNSRSEMNVSTLELGDSALYLCASSFQGAGELFFGEGSRLTVL.

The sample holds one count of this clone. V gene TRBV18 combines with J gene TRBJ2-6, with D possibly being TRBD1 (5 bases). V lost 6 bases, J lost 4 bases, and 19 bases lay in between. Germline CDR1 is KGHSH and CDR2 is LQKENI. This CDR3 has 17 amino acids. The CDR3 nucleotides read TGTGCCAGCTCGCCTAACACCGCAGGGCCCGGGGCCAACGTCCTGACTTTC. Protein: CASSPNTAGPGANVLTF.

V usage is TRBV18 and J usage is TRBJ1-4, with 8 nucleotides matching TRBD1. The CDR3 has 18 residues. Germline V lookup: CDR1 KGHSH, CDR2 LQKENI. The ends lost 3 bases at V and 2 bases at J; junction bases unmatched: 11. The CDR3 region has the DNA TGTGCCAGCTCACCCACCGGGACAGGAAGCGCCACTAATGAAAAACTGTTTTTT. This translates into CASSPTGTGSATNEKLFF.

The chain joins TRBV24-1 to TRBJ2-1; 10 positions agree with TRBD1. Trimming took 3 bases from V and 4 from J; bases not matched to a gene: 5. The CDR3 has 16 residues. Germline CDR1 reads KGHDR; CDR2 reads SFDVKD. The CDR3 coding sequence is TGTGCCACCAGTGATCCCGGGACAGGGGTATACAATGAGCAGTTCTTC. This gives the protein CATSDPGTGVYNEQFF.

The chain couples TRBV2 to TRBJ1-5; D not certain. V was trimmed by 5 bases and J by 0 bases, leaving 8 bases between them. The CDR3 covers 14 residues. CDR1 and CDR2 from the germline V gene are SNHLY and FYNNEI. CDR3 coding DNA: TGTGCCAGCAGTTCATCGTATAGCAATCAGCCCCAGCATTTT. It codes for CASSSSYSNQPQHF.